This is a list of T cell receptor beta chains from one sample in a study of OX40 agonist ivuxolimab in advanced cancers. The table came from immunoSEQ multiplex PCR; TCRdb's copy has only in-frame clones and leaves some out. The data contain tens of thousands of clones, more than 85% of them singletons. This specimen was CD4+ or CD8+ T cells sorted from blood, taken in a trial of the OX40 agonist ivuxolimab. These TCRs come from an adult with an advanced solid tumor such as melanoma, head and neck, liver or kidney cancer. The CDR3 runs from the conserved cysteine through the conserved F or W. The order of the fields is D gene, clone size, V gene, J gene, CDR3 DNA, CDR3 protein. The D gene is left open where the match is weak. Expanded clones are given a class, and other clones once, few, many or no size at all.

D: NA
size: NA
V: TRBV27
J: TRBJ1-1
DNA: TGTGCCAGCAGACTTTACAGGGTCGCTGAAGCTTTCTTT
CDR3: CASRLYRVAEAFF

D: NA
size: NA
V: TRBV19
J: TRBJ2-1
DNA: TGTGCCAGTAGAGCCGGGACGGTGGGCTACAATGAGCAGTTCTTC
CDR3: CASRAGTVGYNEQFF

D: TRBD1
size: NA
V: TRBV2
J: TRBJ2-5
DNA: TGTGCCAGCAGTGAGTGGTCAGGGGGTTTGGAGACCCAGTACTTC
CDR3: CASSEWSGGLETQYF

D: NA
size: once
V: TRBV12-5
J: TRBJ1-4
DNA: TGTGCTAGTGGTTTTAACGAAAAACTGTTTTTT
CDR3: CASGFNEKLFF

D: NA
size: NA
V: TRBV6-5
J: TRBJ1-1
DNA: TGTGCCAGCATGGGACCCTTGAGCACTGAAGCTTTCTTT
CDR3: CASMGPLSTEAFF

D: TRBD2
size: NA
V: TRBV2
J: TRBJ2-3
DNA: TGTGCCAGCAGTGTAATGGCGGGGGGACCCACAGATACGCAGTATTTT
CDR3: CASSVMAGGPTDTQYF

D: NA
size: NA
V: TRBV29-1
J: TRBJ2-2
DNA: TGCAGCGTGAAGGCTAGGTCTTCCGGGGAGCTGTTTTTT
CDR3: CSVKARSSGELFF

D: TRBD1
size: NA
V: TRBV18
J: TRBJ2-7
DNA: TGTGCCAGCTCACAGAGGGACAGCTACGAGCAGTACTTC
CDR3: CASSQRDSYEQYF

D: TRBD1
size: NA
V: TRBV18
J: TRBJ2-5
DNA: TGTGCCAGCTCACTACAGGGGGGAGAGACCCAGTACTTC
CDR3: CASSLQGGETQYF

D: NA
size: NA
V: TRBV29-1
J: TRBJ1-3
DNA: TGCAGCGTCAGAGGACGGCTCTCTGGAAACACCATATATTTT
CDR3: CSVRGRLSGNTIYF

D: NA
size: NA
V: TRBV6-5
J: TRBJ1-1
DNA: TGTGCCAGCAGTTACGGACAGTACACTGAAGCTTTCTTT
CDR3: CASSYGQYTEAFF

D: NA
size: few
V: TRBV6-1
J: TRBJ1-6
DNA: TGTGCCAGCAGTGAAGCGGGGAAGAATTCACCCCTCCACTTT
CDR3: CASSEAGKNSPLHF

D: NA
size: NA
V: TRBV11-2
J: TRBJ1-3
DNA: TGTGCCAGCAGCACCGGGGGCGTGGGGTCTGGAAACACCATATATTTT
CDR3: CASSTGGVGSGNTIYF

D: TRBD1
size: NA
V: TRBV18
J: TRBJ2-7
DNA: TGTGCCAGCTCACCGACAGGGGGCTACGAGCAGTACTTC
CDR3: CASSPTGGYEQYF

D: NA
size: NA
V: TRBV28
J: TRBJ1-1
DNA: TGTGCCAGCAGTTCGCAGGGCCTGAACACTGAAGCTTTCTTT
CDR3: CASSSQGLNTEAFF

D: NA
size: once
V: TRBV14
J: TRBJ1-4
DNA: TGTGCCAGCAGCCAGCGCCAGTTTGGAGAAAAACTGTTTTTT
CDR3: CASSQRQFGEKLFF

D: TRBD1
size: once
V: TRBV6-5
J: TRBJ2-2
DNA: TGTGCCAGCAGTTATGGGACAGTGGATGTGGGGGAGCTGTTTTTT
CDR3: CASSYGTVDVGELFF

D: NA
size: NA
V: TRBV6-5
J: TRBJ2-5
DNA: TGTGCCAGCAGTTACCTCGGGGTTAGCCGAGAGACCCAGTACTTC
CDR3: CASSYLGVSRETQYF

D: TRBD2
size: NA
V: TRBV12-5
J: TRBJ2-3
DNA: TGTGCTAGTGGCCTAGCGGGGAGCACAGATACGCAGTATTTT
CDR3: CASGLAGSTDTQYF

D: NA
size: NA
V: TRBV18
J: TRBJ2-2
DNA: TGTGCCAGCTCATCCGATTTGGGAGTTGGCGGGGAGCTGTTTTTT
CDR3: CASSSDLGVGGELFF

D: TRBD1
size: NA
V: TRBV5-1
J: TRBJ2-2
DNA: TGCGCCAGCAGCTCAAGGACAGGGGTAAACACCGGGGAGCTGTTTTTT
CDR3: CASSSRTGVNTGELFF

D: TRBD2
size: few
V: TRBV7-6
J: TRBJ2-2
DNA: TGTGCCAGCAGCGGCAGCGGGGGGACAGTCACCGGGGAGCTGTTTTTT
CDR3: CASSGSGGTVTGELFF

D: NA
size: few
V: TRBV18
J: TRBJ1-1
DNA: TGTGCCAGCTCACCAGGCACTGAAGCTTTCTTT
CDR3: CASSPGTEAFF

D: NA
size: NA
V: TRBV7-2
J: TRBJ1-4
DNA: TGTGCCAGCAGCTTAGAGCGTAATGAAAAACTGTTTTTT
CDR3: CASSLERNEKLFF

D: NA
size: NA
V: TRBV19
J: TRBJ2-3
DNA: TGTGCCAGTAAACAGGCTAGCACAGATACGCAGTATTTT
CDR3: CASKQASTDTQYF

D: NA
size: NA
V: TRBV4-1
J: TRBJ1-2
DNA: TGCGCCAGCAGGGGGGGTCTGAACTATGGCTACACCTTC
CDR3: CASRGGLNYGYTF

D: NA
size: NA
V: TRBV13
J: TRBJ1-2
DNA: TGTGCCAGCAGCGGTAAGGGACGGATCTATGGCTACACCTTC
CDR3: CASSGKGRIYGYTF

D: TRBD1
size: NA
V: TRBV5-1
J: TRBJ1-3
DNA: TGCGCCAGCAGCGCGGGACAGGGGCTCTCTGGAAACACCATATATTTT
CDR3: CASSAGQGLSGNTIYF

D: TRBD1
size: few
V: TRBV18
J: TRBJ2-7
DNA: TGTGCCAGCTCTCGCCGGGACAGACTATCCTACGAGCAGTACTTC
CDR3: CASSRRDRLSYEQYF

D: NA
size: NA
V: TRBV18
J: TRBJ1-4
DNA: TGTGCCAGCTCACCCGACCGCGGACCTGAAAAACTGTTTTTT
CDR3: CASSPDRGPEKLFF

D: TRBD1
size: NA
V: TRBV27
J: TRBJ1-6
DNA: TGTGCCAGCAGTCAGGGGGTACACGGTTCACCCCTCCACTTT
CDR3: CASSQGVHGSPLHF

D: NA
size: NA
V: TRBV7-8
J: TRBJ2-1
DNA: TGTGCCAGCAGCCGAAGCAGGGTTTCCTACAATGAGCAGTTCTTC
CDR3: CASSRSRVSYNEQFF

D: TRBD1
size: NA
V: TRBV7-9
J: TRBJ1-4
DNA: TGTGCCAGCAGCTTAGGTAAAACAGGGGGCCAGGGTAATGAAAAACTGTTTTTT
CDR3: CASSLGKTGGQGNEKLFF

D: NA
size: NA
V: TRBV18
J: TRBJ1-1
DNA: TGTGCCAGCTCACGGGCCGACATGAACACTGAAGCTTTCTTT
CDR3: CASSRADMNTEAFF

D: NA
size: NA
V: TRBV4-1
J: TRBJ2-7
DNA: TGCGCCAGCAGCCAAGACCCCCCAACGGCGCAGTACGAGCAGTACTTC
CDR3: CASSQDPPTAQYEQYF

D: NA
size: few
V: TRBV18
J: TRBJ2-5
DNA: TGTGCCAGCTCACCGCTCGGTGGGACCCAGTACTTC
CDR3: CASSPLGGTQYF

D: NA
size: NA
V: TRBV11-2
J: TRBJ2-6
DNA: TGTGCCAGCAGCTTAGACCGGGCTGGGGCCAACGTCCTGACTTTC
CDR3: CASSLDRAGANVLTF

D: NA
size: NA
V: TRBV19
J: TRBJ1-6
DNA: TGTGCCAGTAGTATCTTTAATTCACCCCTCCACTTT
CDR3: CASSIFNSPLHF

D: TRBD1
size: NA
V: TRBV6-1
J: TRBJ1-4
DNA: TGTGCCAGCAGCTACGGACAGGGCAGAGGAGAAAAACTGTTTTTT
CDR3: CASSYGQGRGEKLFF

D: NA
size: NA
V: TRBV19
J: TRBJ1-1
DNA: TGTGCCAGTAGTACCCGTTCCCTGAACACTGAAGCTTTCTTT
CDR3: CASSTRSLNTEAFF

D: TRBD1
size: NA
V: TRBV5-1
J: TRBJ1-1
DNA: TGCGCCAGCAGCCCCGGACAGGGGTTCACTGAAGCTTTCTTT
CDR3: CASSPGQGFTEAFF

D: NA
size: NA
V: TRBV19
J: TRBJ2-5
DNA: TGTGCCAGTAGTGAAAGGACGCGGGAGACCCAGTACTTC
CDR3: CASSERTRETQYF

D: NA
size: NA
V: TRBV5-1
J: TRBJ2-3
DNA: TGCGCCAGCAGCCCCCAGGACAGACCCAAGGCAGATACGCAGTATTTT
CDR3: CASSPQDRPKADTQYF

D: TRBD1
size: once
V: TRBV18
J: TRBJ1-2
DNA: TGTGCCAGCTCACTCCGCTTTGGGGACAGCGGCTACACCTTC
CDR3: CASSLRFGDSGYTF

D: NA
size: NA
V: TRBV6-5
J: TRBJ2-3
DNA: TGTGCCAGCAGTTCAACCAGGACCAATCCGCAGTATTTT
CDR3: CASSSTRTNPQYF

D: NA
size: NA
V: TRBV7-2
J: TRBJ2-6
DNA: TGTGCCAGCAGCTTTTCCACAGGGTCGGGGGGGGCCAACGTCCTGACTTTC
CDR3: CASSFSTGSGGANVLTF

D: NA
size: NA
V: TRBV7-2
J: TRBJ2-3
DNA: TGTGCCAGCAGCGTCCAGGGGCGGGCGGGCACAGATACGCAGTATTTT
CDR3: CASSVQGRAGTDTQYF

D: NA
size: NA
V: TRBV18
J: TRBJ1-2
DNA: TGTGCCAGCTCACCAGGGACATTATATGGCTACACCTTC
CDR3: CASSPGTLYGYTF

D: TRBD2
size: NA
V: TRBV9
J: TRBJ2-5
DNA: TGTGCCAGCAGCGGGGGCGGTCGGAGGAGCGGGAGAGAGACCCAGTACTTC
CDR3: CASSGGGRRSGRETQYF

D: NA
size: NA
V: TRBV19
J: TRBJ1-5
DNA: TGTGCCAGTAGTATGGGGGTATTAGGTGGGAATCAGCCCCAGCATTTT
CDR3: CASSMGVLGGNQPQHF

D: NA
size: NA
V: TRBV18
J: TRBJ1-5
DNA: TGTGCCAGCTCACCAGGGTTACAGAATCAGCCCCAGCATTTT
CDR3: CASSPGLQNQPQHF

D: NA
size: NA
V: TRBV2
J: TRBJ1-6
DNA: TGTGCCAGCAGCGCTTTGGAGTGGGATAATTCACCCCTCCACTTT
CDR3: CASSALEWDNSPLHF

D: NA
size: NA
V: TRBV7-8
J: TRBJ1-1
DNA: TGTGCCAGCAGCTTAGTGTCGGGGGCGGACACTGAAGCTTTCTTT
CDR3: CASSLVSGADTEAFF

D: NA
size: NA
V: TRBV18
J: TRBJ1-4
DNA: TGTGCCAGCTCGGGGGCCACAACTAATGAAAAACTGTTTTTT
CDR3: CASSGATTNEKLFF